This TCR beta chain was sequenced in a study of identical twins' blood T cells. This CDR3 has 12 residues. Trimming took off 7 bases at V and 5 bases at J, with 11 bases between the two ends. Germline assignment: CDR1 ENHRY and CDR2 SYGVKD. MiXCR, applied by TCRdb to the 5' RACE reads, yields one record per CDR3 protein. The sample carries about 370,000 distinct CDR3 sequences, about 28% recorded once. This clonotype has a count of ten or more. This rearrangement joins TRBV10-3 to TRBJ1-1, with a tentative D call TRBD1 (6 bases). The sample consisted of PBMCs. The source is a woman aged 18-55 years in good health. The CDR3 spells CAITKDRTEAFF. The DNA for the CDR3 is TGTGCCATCACTAAAGACAGGACTGAAGCTTTCTTT.